This T cell receptor beta chain was found in a study of identical twins (dated by TCRdb to 2016 to 2017). In the study overall: To test whether fetal clonotypes persist, this study deep-sequenced TCR alpha and beta repertoires from monozygotic twins, from unrelated adults of various ages, and from cord blood. Replicate twin experiments were performed at different times using different library preparation protocols to rule out contamination.

Beyond this particular receptor, the publication reports: Abundant cord blood beta clonotypes had fewer insertions, young adult naive repertoires showed a similar but weaker trend, and memory repertoires showed no such trend. A weaker excess of twin sharing was found in beta out-of-frame sequences because the signal-to-noise ratio was lowered by fewer shared sequences. Zero-insertion analyses could be partly confounded by invariant T cells such as MAIT and iNKT, although diverse VJ usage argued against such confounding for most clonotypes. Conclusions relied on cross-sectional statistical analysis, since the same donors could not be followed over many years. Out-of-frame TCR alpha sharing in monozygotic twins was systematically underestimated by recombination models, whereas sharing between unrelated individuals was in agreement with the recombination models. Compared with coincidental sharing between unrelated individuals, an excess of low generation-probability sequences was observed among out-of-frame TCR alpha sequences shared between twins.

Library preparation employed 5' RACE. TCRdb shows the sequencer as Illumina HiSeq 2000. A universal primer binding site was introduced by template switching, and a unique molecular identifier was present in the final cDNA, enabling accurate counting of TCR cDNA molecules. Specific primers in the conserved constant-segment region were used to synthesize first-strand cDNA for the TCR alpha and beta chains. To control for contamination, each cDNA library was double barcoded with a SMART-Mk sample barcode plus Illumina barcodes. TruSeq adapter sequences, together with Illumina sample barcodes, were added in two successive PCR steps. TCR alpha and beta cDNA libraries were sequenced on the Illumina HiSeq platform with custom primers. The published analysis was carried out like this. MiGEC processed the raw reads to extract unique molecular identifiers, while MiXCR was used to determine the CDR3 positions. For each individual, recombination models were inferred using an EM algorithm with the repgenHMM and IGoR tools. Shared clonotypes were analyzed with the tcR package in R, and sharing was normalized by the product of cloneset sizes. Out-of-frame nonproductive sequences were analyzed to study raw recombination free of thymic and clonal selection effects. TCRdb passed the public sequencing reads through fastp at Q25 and MiXCR, retaining productive beta sequences. Each entry merges the rows of one CDR3 protein and shows their most common DNA and genes. For this entry, the V and J calls and clone size follow TCRdb and not the study's own pipeline. The sample table contains under 500,000 distinct CDR3 sequences; only one count was recorded for roughly an eighth of them. The ten largest clones represent about 0.97% of the sample.

Every donor was a healthy Caucasian. The twin cohort comprised three pairs of female monozygotic twins, all aged roughly 18 to 29 years. CD4+ and CD8+ T cell populations were isolated with positive isolation kits from Invitrogen. V and J lose 0 bases and 4 bases, and a span of 10 bases separates them. The CDR3, from cysteine to phenylalanine, totals 14 residues. Only the CDR3 DNA stays, 42 bases, in frame from base 1. Via the germline V gene, CDR1 is MNHEY and CDR2 SVGAGI. For this clonotype: The antigen this receptor binds is unknown. No much larger clone exists at a distance of one base, and base qualities are not known.

The same sample was also studied in work on yellow fever vaccine responses in identical twins. That second report states: According to the authors, the vaccine-induced T cell response in identical twins seemed to be partly convergent and partly specific to each individual. In identical twins, the study followed T cell clones that responded to the vaccine with precision.

The rearrangement combines TRBV6-5 with TRBJ2-7, and the D gene may be TRBD1, 6 bases matching. The source material was CD4+ T cells sorted from blood. The clonotype originates from a woman younger than 35 in good health. The CDR3: CASSYSRGGYEQYF. The base sequence is TGTGCCAGCAGTTACTCCAGGGGTGGGTACGAGCAGTACTTC.